The sequence of this TCR beta chain was determined in a study of cytomegalovirus exposure and HLA in healthy donors. Study-level findings and limits: In a later analysis, specific HLA alleles were associated with 16,000 or so TCR beta sequences at a 0.05 false discovery rate. Certain indistinguishable V segments, among them TRBV6-2 and TRBV6-3, were excluded. It was reported in a later analysis that an Asian-associated ancestry cluster showed fewer N-insertions than the approximately 670-donor mean.

This CDR3 spans 14 amino acids. Germline V gene lookup returns CDR1 MNHNS and CDR2 SASEGT. V lost 4 bases, J lost 1 base, and 1 base stayed unmatched. A few counts support this clone. Its target is not known. PCR was performed using 60 Vbeta and 13 Jbeta primers. The method was immunoSEQ multiplex PCR; TCRdb's version includes in-frame clones alone and lacks a portion of them. The sample carries around 80,000 clones, approximately 65% recorded once. The sample comprised PBMCs. The origin of this receptor is a male donor in good health and CMV-seropositive. The gene calls are TRBV6-1 and TRBJ1-1, with TRBD1 matching 9 bases. In DNA, the CDR3 is TGTGCCAGCAGTGGACAGGGGGGGAACACTGAAGCTTTCTTT. The encoded protein is CASSGQGGNTEAFF.